This T cell receptor (beta chain) was documented in a study of identical twins listed by TCRdb under 2016. Context from the whole study: The study deep-sequenced TCR alpha and beta repertoires from monozygotic twins, unrelated adults of various ages and cord blood to test whether fetal clonotypes persist. To rule out contamination, the twin experiments were replicated at different times with different library preparation protocols.

With respect to this clonotype: Its binding antigen is unknown. Base qualities are missing; no much larger clone stands one base away.

Receptor amplification or capture employed 5' RACE. TCRdb lists the instrument as Illumina HiSeq 2000. A universal primer binding site was added through template switching, and the final cDNA carried a unique molecular identifier so that TCR cDNA molecules could be counted accurately. Specific primers in the conserved constant-segment region were used to synthesize first-strand cDNA for TCR alpha and beta chains. To control for contamination, every cDNA library carried two barcodes: a SMART-Mk sample barcode plus Illumina barcodes. Two successive PCR steps introduced TruSeq adapter sequences along with Illumina sample barcodes. The Illumina HiSeq platform was used with custom primers to sequence TCR alpha and beta cDNA libraries. The authors' pipeline ran thus. MiGEC processed the raw reads to extract unique molecular identifiers, while MiXCR was used to determine the CDR3 positions. Recombination models were inferred per individual with the repgenHMM and IGoR tools using an EM algorithm. The tcR package in R was used for shared clonotype analysis, with sharing normalized by the product of cloneset sizes. To study raw recombination without the effects of thymic and clonal selection, out-of-frame nonproductive sequences were analyzed. Through fastp at Q25 and MiXCR, TCRdb rebuilt clones from the public reads, retaining in-frame beta chains. Rows are combined by CDR3 protein, so each entry shows the most common genes and DNA. TCRdb's processing, not the authors', yielded these V and J calls. In all, the sample holds a few hundred thousand distinct CDR3 sequences, and around 9.6% of those were seen once. The ten largest account for 2.5% to 3% of the sample.

Reading from cysteine to phenylalanine, the CDR3 counts 12 amino acids. The DNA shown is the 36-base CDR3, in frame from base 1. Via the germline V gene, CDR1 is MNHEY and CDR2 SVGEGT. V was cut back by 0 bases and J by 8 bases, leaving a gap of 5 bases between them. Findings and caveats that apply to the study as a whole: Compared with coincidental sharing between unrelated individuals, an excess of low generation-probability sequences was observed among out-of-frame TCR alpha sequences shared between twins. Because the same donors could not be followed over many years, the conclusions depended on cross-sectional statistical analysis. Invariant T cells such as MAIT and iNKT could partly confound zero-insertion analyses, though diverse VJ usage argued against this for most clonotypes. Recombination models systematically underestimated out-of-frame TCR alpha sharing in monozygotic twins but agreed with sharing between unrelated individuals. Excess twin sharing in beta out-of-frame sequences was weaker because fewer shared sequences lowered the signal-to-noise ratio. Fewer insertions were carried by abundant cord blood beta clonotypes, a similar but weaker trend appeared in young adult naive repertoires, and no such trend appeared in memory repertoires.

Every donor in the study was a healthy Caucasian. The twin cohort consisted of three pairs of female monozygotic twins, all aged roughly 18 to 30 years. Peripheral blood mononuclear cells were used as the source from which RNA for TCR libraries was isolated. The same sample was also used in a study of yellow fever vaccine responses in identical twins. As the second paper documents: According to the authors, the vaccine-induced T cell response in identical twins seemed to be partly convergent and partly specific to each individual. In the study, vaccine-responding T cell clones were precisely tracked in identical twins.

This clonotype originated in a woman younger than 30 in good health. Sequencing was performed on PBMCs. Here the chain combines TRBV6-2 or TRBV6-3 and TRBJ2-1; the D gene identity is not certain. The CDR3 amino acid sequence is: CASSYSSHEQFF. The DNA sequence reads TGTGCCAGCAGTTACTCTTCCCATGAGCAGTTCTTC.